This is a list of T cell receptor beta chains from one sample in a study of neoadjuvant anti-PD-1 for oral cavity cancer. Sequencing used immunoSEQ multiplex PCR; TCRdb keeps in-frame clones, though not all of them. The sample has approximately 74,000 clones; 70% to 85% are singletons. Sequencing used PBMCs, obtained before nivolumab (anti-PD-1) treatment. The receptors come from a person aged 40 to 85 with oral cavity squamous cell carcinoma. The CDR3 runs from the conserved cysteine through the conserved F or W. A D gene is named only where the DNA matches it firmly. Clone size is not always given. Where it is, it says once, few, many or a class for expanded clones.

CDR3 DNA: TGTGCCAGCAGCGCGGGACAGGGGGGACTCTTCGGGGTTTATGGCTACACCTTC
CDR3 protein: CASSAGQGGLFGVYGYTF
clone size: .
D gene: TRBD1
J gene: TRBJ1-2
V gene: TRBV9

CDR3 DNA: TGCGCCAGCAGAAGCGGGACACAAAGCAATCAGCCCCAGCATTTT
CDR3 protein: CASRSGTQSNQPQHF
clone size: .
D gene: .
J gene: TRBJ1-5
V gene: TRBV10-2

CDR3 DNA: TGTGCCAGCAGTTCTTCCGGGACCATCACCGGGGAGCTGTTTTTT
CDR3 protein: CASSSSGTITGELFF
clone size: .
D gene: .
J gene: TRBJ2-2
V gene: TRBV6-6

CDR3 DNA: TGTGCCAGCAGTCCAGGGACTAGCGGGAGTAACGAGCAGTACTTC
CDR3 protein: CASSPGTSGSNEQYF
clone size: .
D gene: TRBD2
J gene: TRBJ2-7
V gene: TRBV27

CDR3 DNA: TGTGCCAGCAGCCTCGTCCTGGGACTCACCGGGGAGCTGTTTTTT
CDR3 protein: CASSLVLGLTGELFF
clone size: .
D gene: .
J gene: TRBJ2-2
V gene: TRBV7-9

CDR3 DNA: TGTGCCAGCAGCCCTCAGGGGGGCGTCGGAAACACCATATATTTT
CDR3 protein: CASSPQGGVGNTIYF
clone size: .
D gene: TRBD1
J gene: TRBJ1-3
V gene: TRBV7-9

CDR3 DNA: TGTGCCAGCAGCTTAGGGCAGTCAACCGACTTGTACTTC
CDR3 protein: CASSLGQSTDLYF
clone size: .
D gene: .
J gene: TRBJ2-7
V gene: TRBV7-2

CDR3 DNA: TGTGCCAGCAGCGTTTCCGGGACAGGGACAGATACGCAGTATTTT
CDR3 protein: CASSVSGTGTDTQYF
clone size: .
D gene: TRBD1
J gene: TRBJ2-3
V gene: TRBV9

CDR3 DNA: TGTGCCAGCAGTGAGCGGTCCGACTATGGCTACACCTTC
CDR3 protein: CASSERSDYGYTF
clone size: few
D gene: .
J gene: TRBJ1-2
V gene: TRBV2

CDR3 DNA: TGTGCCAGCAGTCCTCGGAGTAGCGGATACGAGCAGTACTTC
CDR3 protein: CASSPRSSGYEQYF
clone size: .
D gene: .
J gene: TRBJ2-7
V gene: TRBV6-5

CDR3 DNA: TGTGCCAGCAGCGTAGTGGGACAGGGTGGAGAGACCCAGTACTTC
CDR3 protein: CASSVVGQGGETQYF
clone size: .
D gene: TRBD1
J gene: TRBJ2-5
V gene: TRBV9

CDR3 DNA: TGTGCCAGCAGTGAAAGGTCAGCAACTAATGAAAAACTGTTTTTT
CDR3 protein: CASSERSATNEKLFF
clone size: .
D gene: .
J gene: TRBJ1-4
V gene: TRBV6-1

CDR3 DNA: TGTGCCTGGAGTGTCTTGAGGGGGCCAAGGGGTAACTATGGCTACACCTTC
CDR3 protein: CAWSVLRGPRGNYGYTF
clone size: .
D gene: TRBD1
J gene: TRBJ1-2
V gene: TRBV30

CDR3 DNA: TGTGCCAGTAGTATATCTGGCAGCCTCTACGAGCAGTACTTC
CDR3 protein: CASSISGSLYEQYF
clone size: .
D gene: .
J gene: TRBJ2-7
V gene: TRBV19

CDR3 DNA: TGTGCCAGCAGTTCTGGTGGGGGCATGAACACTGAAGCTTTCTTT
CDR3 protein: CASSSGGGMNTEAFF
clone size: once
D gene: .
J gene: TRBJ1-1
V gene: TRBV5-6

CDR3 DNA: TGTGCCAGCAACACGGAACAAGAGACCCAGTACTTC
CDR3 protein: CASNTEQETQYF
clone size: .
D gene: .
J gene: TRBJ2-5
V gene: TRBV2

CDR3 DNA: TGTGCCAGCAGTGAAGCCCAACTAGCGTACAATGAGCAGTTCTTC
CDR3 protein: CASSEAQLAYNEQFF
clone size: .
D gene: TRBD2
J gene: TRBJ2-1
V gene: TRBV6-1

CDR3 DNA: TGTGCCAGCCCCGGACCGGAGGGCGACGAGCAGTACTTC
CDR3 protein: CASPGPEGDEQYF
clone size: few
D gene: .
J gene: TRBJ2-7
V gene: TRBV18

CDR3 DNA: TGTGCCAGCAGATGGGACAGACTCAGCAATCAGCCCCAGCATTTT
CDR3 protein: CASRWDRLSNQPQHF
clone size: few
D gene: TRBD1
J gene: TRBJ1-5
V gene: TRBV28

CDR3 DNA: TGTGCCAGCAGCTTAGGCCGGGACTCTTCCTACAATGAGCAGTTCTTC
CDR3 protein: CASSLGRDSSYNEQFF
clone size: .
D gene: .
J gene: TRBJ2-1
V gene: TRBV11-2

CDR3 DNA: TGTGCCAGCAGCCTAGGACAGGGCTACGAGCAGTACTTC
CDR3 protein: CASSLGQGYEQYF
clone size: .
D gene: TRBD1
J gene: TRBJ2-7
V gene: TRBV6-1

CDR3 DNA: TGTGCCAGCAGCTCGCGACTAGCGCTTAACAATGAGCAGTTCTTC
CDR3 protein: CASSSRLALNNEQFF
clone size: .
D gene: TRBD2
J gene: TRBJ2-1
V gene: TRBV5-8

CDR3 DNA: TGTGCCAGTAGTTCAGGGACATTTATCGGGGAGCTGTTTTTT
CDR3 protein: CASSSGTFIGELFF
clone size: many
D gene: .
J gene: TRBJ2-2
V gene: TRBV19

CDR3 DNA: TGCGCCAGCAGCGGCGGGACTAGCGACACCTACGAGCAGTACTTC
CDR3 protein: CASSGGTSDTYEQYF
clone size: few
D gene: TRBD2
J gene: TRBJ2-7
V gene: TRBV5-1

CDR3 DNA: TGTGCCAGCAGCCGACTAGTAACAGATACGCAGTATTTT
CDR3 protein: CASSRLVTDTQYF
clone size: .
D gene: .
J gene: TRBJ2-3
V gene: TRBV7-2

CDR3 DNA: TGCGCCAGCAGCTTGACCGCGGGAGGGGGGTACAATGAGCAGTTCTTC
CDR3 protein: CASSLTAGGGYNEQFF
clone size: .
D gene: TRBD2
J gene: TRBJ2-1
V gene: TRBV5-1

CDR3 DNA: TGTGCCTGGAGTGTTGGGGATCAGCCCCAGCATTTT
CDR3 protein: CAWSVGDQPQHF
clone size: .
D gene: .
J gene: TRBJ1-5
V gene: TRBV30

CDR3 DNA: TGTGCTAGTGGTTTGGTACGGGGCATATATTTT
CDR3 protein: CASGLVRGIYF
clone size: .
D gene: .
J gene: TRBJ1-3
V gene: TRBV12-5

CDR3 DNA: TGTGCCATCAGTGAGTCCGGGGCCTCCTACGAGCAGTACTTC
CDR3 protein: CAISESGASYEQYF
clone size: .
D gene: .
J gene: TRBJ2-7
V gene: TRBV10-3

CDR3 DNA: TGTGCCAGCAGCAACAGTAACGAGCAGTACTTC
CDR3 protein: CASSNSNEQYF
clone size: once
D gene: .
J gene: TRBJ2-7
V gene: TRBV11-2

CDR3 DNA: TGTGCCAGCAGTTTACCTATCGGTCTTTCGGGACAGAAAGAGACCCAGTACTTC
CDR3 protein: CASSLPIGLSGQKETQYF
clone size: .
D gene: TRBD1
J gene: TRBJ2-5
V gene: TRBV28

CDR3 DNA: TGTGCCAGCAGCTTAACAGGGGGCCACACCGGGGAGCTGTTTTTT
CDR3 protein: CASSLTGGHTGELFF
clone size: .
D gene: TRBD1
J gene: TRBJ2-2
V gene: TRBV7-3

CDR3 DNA: TGTGCCTGGTACCTTCTCGGGACCCGGGTCGAGCAGTACTTC
CDR3 protein: CAWYLLGTRVEQYF
clone size: .
D gene: .
J gene: TRBJ2-7
V gene: TRBV30

CDR3 DNA: TGTGCCAGCAGCTCCGGGACAGATACGCAGTATTTT
CDR3 protein: CASSSGTDTQYF
clone size: .
D gene: .
J gene: TRBJ2-3
V gene: TRBV7-2

CDR3 DNA: TGTGCCAGCAGCTTAGGGACTAGCGGGAACAATGAGCAGTTCTTC
CDR3 protein: CASSLGTSGNNEQFF
clone size: once
D gene: TRBD2
J gene: TRBJ2-1
V gene: TRBV7-9

CDR3 DNA: TGTGCCAGCAGCCCTACAGGGGATGAGCCCCAGCATTTT
CDR3 protein: CASSPTGDEPQHF
clone size: .
D gene: TRBD1
J gene: TRBJ1-5
V gene: TRBV7-8

CDR3 DNA: TGTGCCAGCAGCCGGACGGGGCACGGGGAGCTGTTTTTT
CDR3 protein: CASSRTGHGELFF
clone size: few
D gene: .
J gene: TRBJ2-2
V gene: TRBV5-6

CDR3 DNA: TGTGCCAGCAGTTACTCTCTAGCGGGAGGATCTTACGAGCAGTACTTC
CDR3 protein: CASSYSLAGGSYEQYF
clone size: .
D gene: TRBD2
J gene: TRBJ2-7
V gene: TRBV6-5

CDR3 DNA: TGCAGCGTTGAAGAGGGGGCCGAAAAACTGTTTTTT
CDR3 protein: CSVEEGAEKLFF
clone size: .
D gene: .
J gene: TRBJ1-4
V gene: TRBV29-1

CDR3 DNA: TGTGCCAGCAGTCCGGGGGGTGGCGGTATCTATGGCTACACCTTC
CDR3 protein: CASSPGGGGIYGYTF
clone size: .
D gene: .
J gene: TRBJ1-2
V gene: TRBV28

CDR3 DNA: TGCGCCAGCAAGCTTGGGACTAGCGGGAGGAGCGATGAGCAGTTCTTC
CDR3 protein: CASKLGTSGRSDEQFF
clone size: .
D gene: TRBD2
J gene: TRBJ2-1
V gene: TRBV5-1

CDR3 DNA: TGTGCCAGTAGTATAGGGGGATTCTACGAGCAGTACTTC
CDR3 protein: CASSIGGFYEQYF
clone size: .
D gene: .
J gene: TRBJ2-7
V gene: TRBV19

CDR3 DNA: TGTGCCAGCAGCCTGACTTGGGCTAGCACAGATACGCAGTATTTT
CDR3 protein: CASSLTWASTDTQYF
clone size: .
D gene: .
J gene: TRBJ2-3
V gene: TRBV6-1

CDR3 DNA: TGTGCCAGCAGCTTAGCCAGCGGGAGAAGCGGGGAGCTGTTTTTT
CDR3 protein: CASSLASGRSGELFF
clone size: .
D gene: TRBD2
J gene: TRBJ2-2
V gene: TRBV13

CDR3 DNA: TGTGCCAGCAGTTTATTCGGGGAGCTGTTTTTT
CDR3 protein: CASSLFGELFF
clone size: .
D gene: .
J gene: TRBJ2-2
V gene: TRBV27

CDR3 DNA: TGTGCCAGCAGTGGGGGGGACAGGGGGTTTGGCGAGCAGTACTTC
CDR3 protein: CASSGGDRGFGEQYF
clone size: .
D gene: TRBD1
J gene: TRBJ2-7
V gene: TRBV27